This note documents a single T cell receptor (beta chain) sequence. The table lists this clonotype with many counts. The antigen it binds to is not known. No quality values exist for individual bases; no much larger clone is one base distant. V ends up 6 bases short and J 4 bases short, with an unmatched junction base count of 4. The CDR3 runs 15 residues from the cysteine to the phenylalanine. Here the CDR3 DNA is all that survives: 45 bases in frame from base 1. CDR1 and CDR2 are read off the germline V gene as MNHEY and SVGAGI. The time point label on this specimen signifies: sample taken at primary tumor resection. TCR sequencing used whole RNA extracted from tumor and nontumor lung tissue, or from cryopreserved PBMC samples, without cell sorting. Donors were 65 to 85 patients with early-stage, untreated non-small cell lung cancer from the lung TRACERx cohort. Only patients with enough RNA available from two or more tumor regions were chosen for TCR sequencing.

The source of the sample is a study of spatial heterogeneity in lung cancer (dated by TCRdb to about 2019). With respect to the entire study: Beta-chain transcripts were consistently detected in greater numbers than alpha-chain transcripts, which likely reflected higher beta-chain transcript abundance. In the raw uncorrected reads, each unique combination of TCR and UMI appeared more than ten times on average. The study quantitatively compared TCR alpha and beta repertoires across multiple tumor regions, matched nontumor lung and blood in non-small cell lung cancer. Nonsynonymous mutation counts, determined by whole-exome sequencing of tumor tissue, were related to features of the TCR repertoire. At surgery, both alpha and beta chains were TCR-sequenced in about 200 tumor regions, fewer than 65 matched nontumor lung samples and around 50 PBMC samples. What the authors observed across the whole study: Ubiquitous expanded tumor TCRs were found in blood more often at tumor resection than at routine follow-up. Confirming at a functional level the hypothesis that regional TCRs recognize regional mutations was considered to require additional single-cell paired TCR alpha and beta sequencing.

To prepare the library, 5' RACE was applied. The data were produced on a NextSeq 500. In the TCR library protocol, a unique molecular identifier was attached to each TCR cDNA molecule so that PCR and sequencing errors could be corrected. Concerning the study's data processing: Decombinator tools were used for TCR identification, UMI-based error correction and CDR3 extraction. TCRs above a frequency of 2 per 1,000, corresponding to the top 1% of the tumor frequency distribution, were defined as expanded. Each repertoire was subsampled 100 times to 5,000 TCRs, after which Renyi diversity was computed with the R vegan package. CDR3 similarity networks were constructed using string-kernel similarity of amino acid triplets, with links drawn between CDR3s whose pairwise similarity was above 0.82. TCRdb cleaned the public reads at Q25 with fastp, built clones with MiXCR and kept in-frame beta chains. CDR3 protein sequences are deduplicated, and each keeps its most common genes and DNA. The V and J calls reflect TCRdb's pipeline rather than the authors' work. The sample data list 85,000 to 100,000 distinct CDR3 sequences, and about 12% of these were observed just once. The top ten hold roughly two fifths of the sample.

This clonotype was obtained from a male donor with early-stage non-small cell lung cancer. The V and J segments used are TRBV6-5 and TRBJ2-1, with 12 middle bases fitting TRBD2. The sample here was PBMCs, taken at surgery. The nucleotide sequence reads as follows: TGTGCCAGCAGCTCAACTAGCGGGGGGTACAATGAGCAGTTCTTC. This gives the protein CASSSTSGGYNEQFF.